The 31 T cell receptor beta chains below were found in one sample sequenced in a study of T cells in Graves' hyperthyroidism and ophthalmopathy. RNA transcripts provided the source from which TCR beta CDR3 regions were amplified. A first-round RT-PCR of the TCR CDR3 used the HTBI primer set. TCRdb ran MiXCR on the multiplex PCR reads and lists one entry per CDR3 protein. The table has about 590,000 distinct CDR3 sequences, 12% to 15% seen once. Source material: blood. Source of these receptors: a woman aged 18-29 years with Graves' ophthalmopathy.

The CDR3 nucleotides are TGTGCCAGTAGTATAGGGGGCTACAGCTCTGGAAACACCATATATTTT. Its protein product is CASSIGGYSSGNTIYF. The V and J genes are TRBV19 and TRBJ1-3; D is possibly TRBD1 (5 bases). Germline values: CDR1 LNHDA, CDR2 SQIVND (reference sequence). The length of the CDR3 is 16 residues. V was clipped by 1 base and J by 0 bases, with 10 bases between them. Full variable domain (missing parts from reference TRBV19 and TRBJ1-3): DGGITQSPKYLFRKEGQNVTLSCEQNLNHDAMYWYRQDPGQGLRLIYYSQIVNDFQKGDIAEGYSVSREKKESFPLTVTSAQKNPTAFYLCASSIGGYSSGNTIYFGEGSWLTVV.

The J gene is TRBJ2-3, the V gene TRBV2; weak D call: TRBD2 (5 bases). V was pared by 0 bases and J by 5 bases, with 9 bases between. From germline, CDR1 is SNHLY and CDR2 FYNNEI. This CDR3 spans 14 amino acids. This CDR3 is CASSEAGAVDTQYF. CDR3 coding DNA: TGTGCCAGCAGTGAAGCGGGAGCCGTAGATACGCAGTATTTT.

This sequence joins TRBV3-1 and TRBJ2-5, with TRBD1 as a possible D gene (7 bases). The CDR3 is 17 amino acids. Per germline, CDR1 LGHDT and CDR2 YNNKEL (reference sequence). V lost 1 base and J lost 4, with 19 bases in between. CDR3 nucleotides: TGTGCCAGCAGCCAAGGATGGAGGGAAGGGGGCCGAGAGACCCAGTACTTC. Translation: CASSQGWREGGRETQYF.

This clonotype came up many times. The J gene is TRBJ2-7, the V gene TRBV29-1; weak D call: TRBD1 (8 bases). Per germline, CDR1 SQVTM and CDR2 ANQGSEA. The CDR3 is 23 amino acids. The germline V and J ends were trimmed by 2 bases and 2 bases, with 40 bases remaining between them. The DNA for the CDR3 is TGCAGCGTTGAACTTATTCAACACGGAAAGGACAGGGAAGGGGGGGAAAACCCCTACGAGCAGTACTTC. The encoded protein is CSVELIQHGKDREGGENPYEQYF.

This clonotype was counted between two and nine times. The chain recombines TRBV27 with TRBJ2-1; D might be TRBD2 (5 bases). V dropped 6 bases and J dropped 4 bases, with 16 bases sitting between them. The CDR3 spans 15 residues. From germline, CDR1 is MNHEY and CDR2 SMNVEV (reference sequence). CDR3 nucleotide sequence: TGTGCCAGCAGCTACCGGGAACCCCTTTACAATGAGCAGTTCTTC. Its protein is CASSYREPLYNEQFF.

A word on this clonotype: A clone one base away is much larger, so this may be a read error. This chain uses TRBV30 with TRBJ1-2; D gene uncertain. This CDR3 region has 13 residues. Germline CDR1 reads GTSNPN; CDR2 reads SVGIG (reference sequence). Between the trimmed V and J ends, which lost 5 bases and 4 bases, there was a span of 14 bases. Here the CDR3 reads CAWATGWGYGYTF. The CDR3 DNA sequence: TGTGCCTGGGCTACCGGGTGGGGCTATGGCTACACCTTC.

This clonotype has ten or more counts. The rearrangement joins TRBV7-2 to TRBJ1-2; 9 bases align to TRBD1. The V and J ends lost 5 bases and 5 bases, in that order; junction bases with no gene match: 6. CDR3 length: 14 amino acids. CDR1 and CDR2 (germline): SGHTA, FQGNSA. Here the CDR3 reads CASSQGQGTYGYTF. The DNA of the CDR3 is TGTGCCAGCAGCCAGGGACAGGGTACTTATGGCTACACCTTC.

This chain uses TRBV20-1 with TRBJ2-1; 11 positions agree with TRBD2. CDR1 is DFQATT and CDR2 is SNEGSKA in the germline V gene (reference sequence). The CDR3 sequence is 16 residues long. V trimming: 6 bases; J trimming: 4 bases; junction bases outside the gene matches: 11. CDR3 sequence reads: CSARAEGLAAYNEQFF. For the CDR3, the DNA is TGCAGTGCCCGAGCCGAGGGACTAGCGGCATACAATGAGCAGTTCTTC.

The CDR3, as DNA: TGTGCCTGGAGTGTAGCCTCCCTTGCTAACACTGAAGCTTTCTTT. Encoded protein: CAWSVASLANTEAFF. The chain has TRBV30 and TRBJ1-1; the D is unclear. The CDR3 extends over 15 amino acids. Germline V lookup: CDR1 GTSNPN, CDR2 SVGIG (reference sequence). Deletions cut 0 bases from V and 2 bases from J, with 13 bases between.

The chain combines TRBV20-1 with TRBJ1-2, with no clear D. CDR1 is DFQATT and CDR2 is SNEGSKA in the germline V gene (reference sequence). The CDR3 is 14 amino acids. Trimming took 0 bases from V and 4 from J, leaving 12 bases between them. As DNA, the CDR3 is TGCAGTGCTAGAGACACCACCCAGATCTATGGCTACACCTTC. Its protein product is CSARDTTQIYGYTF.

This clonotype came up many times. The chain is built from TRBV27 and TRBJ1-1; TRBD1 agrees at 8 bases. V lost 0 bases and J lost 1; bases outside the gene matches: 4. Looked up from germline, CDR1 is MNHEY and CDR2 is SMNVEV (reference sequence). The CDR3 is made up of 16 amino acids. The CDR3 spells CASSLSGTGTNTEAFF. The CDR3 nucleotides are TGTGCCAGCAGTTTATCCGGGACAGGAACGAACACTGAAGCTTTCTTT.

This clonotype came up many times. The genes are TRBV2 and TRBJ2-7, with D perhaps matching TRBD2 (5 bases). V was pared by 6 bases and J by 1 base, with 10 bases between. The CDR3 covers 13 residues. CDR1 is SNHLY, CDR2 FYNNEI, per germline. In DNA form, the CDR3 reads TGTGCCAGCAGAAGCGGTTTTTCCTACGAGCAGTACTTC. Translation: CASRSGFSYEQYF.

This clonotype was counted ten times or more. The CDR3 sequence is CASSLGRRGNTGELFF. The CDR3 DNA follows: TGTGCCAGCAGCTTAGGGAGGCGGGGGAACACCGGGGAGCTGTTTTTT. The chain carries TRBV11-3 and TRBJ2-2; D may be TRBD2 (6 bases). V was cut by 1 base and J by 1 base, with 10 bases left in between. The CDR3 totals 16 residues. CDR1 is SGHNT, CDR2 YENEEA, per germline.

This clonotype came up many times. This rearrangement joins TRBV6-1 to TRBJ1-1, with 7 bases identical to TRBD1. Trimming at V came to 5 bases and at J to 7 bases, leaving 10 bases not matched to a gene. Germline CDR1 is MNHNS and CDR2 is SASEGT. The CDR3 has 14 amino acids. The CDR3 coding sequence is TGTGCCAGCAGTTACCCAGGGGGAACAGATGAAGCTTTCTTT. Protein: CASSYPGGTDEAFF.

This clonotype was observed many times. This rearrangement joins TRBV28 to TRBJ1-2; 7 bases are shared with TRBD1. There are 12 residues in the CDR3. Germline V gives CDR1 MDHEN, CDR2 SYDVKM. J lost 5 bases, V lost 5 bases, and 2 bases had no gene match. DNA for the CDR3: TGTGCCAGCAGTACAGGGGAATATGGCTACACCTTC. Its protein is CASSTGEYGYTF.

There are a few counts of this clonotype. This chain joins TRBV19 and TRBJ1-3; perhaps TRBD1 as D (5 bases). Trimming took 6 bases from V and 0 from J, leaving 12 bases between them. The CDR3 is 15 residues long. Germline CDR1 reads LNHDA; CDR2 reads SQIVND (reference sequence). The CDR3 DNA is TGTGCCAGTAGCGGGGGGGATAGCTCTGGAAACACCATATATTTT. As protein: CASSGGDSSGNTIYF.

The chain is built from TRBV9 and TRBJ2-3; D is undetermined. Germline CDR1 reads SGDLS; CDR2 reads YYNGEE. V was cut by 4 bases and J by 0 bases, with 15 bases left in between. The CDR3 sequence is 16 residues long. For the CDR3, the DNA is TGTGCCAGCAGCCCCCTCTTGGCGGCTAGCACAGATACGCAGTATTTT. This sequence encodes CASSPLLAASTDTQYF. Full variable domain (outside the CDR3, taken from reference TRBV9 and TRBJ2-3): DSGVTQTPKHLITATGQRVTLRCSPRSGDLSVYWYQQSLDQGLQFLIQYYNGEERAKGNILERFSAQQFPDLHSELNLSSLELGDSALYFCASSPLLAASTDTQYFGPGTRLTVL.

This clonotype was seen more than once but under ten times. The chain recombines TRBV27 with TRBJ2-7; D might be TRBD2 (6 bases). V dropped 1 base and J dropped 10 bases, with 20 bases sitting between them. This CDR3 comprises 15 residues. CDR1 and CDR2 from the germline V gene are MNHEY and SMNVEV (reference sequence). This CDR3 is CASSLWGGGETEQYF. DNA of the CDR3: TGTGCCAGCAGTTTATGGGGCGGCGGGGAAACGGAACAGTACTTC.

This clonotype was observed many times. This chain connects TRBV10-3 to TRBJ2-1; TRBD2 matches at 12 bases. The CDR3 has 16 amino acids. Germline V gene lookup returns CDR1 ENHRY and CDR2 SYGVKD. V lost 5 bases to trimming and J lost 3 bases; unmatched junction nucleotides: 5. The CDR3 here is CAISHGLAGNYNEQFF. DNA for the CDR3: TGTGCCATCAGTCATGGACTAGCGGGAAACTACAATGAGCAGTTCTTC.

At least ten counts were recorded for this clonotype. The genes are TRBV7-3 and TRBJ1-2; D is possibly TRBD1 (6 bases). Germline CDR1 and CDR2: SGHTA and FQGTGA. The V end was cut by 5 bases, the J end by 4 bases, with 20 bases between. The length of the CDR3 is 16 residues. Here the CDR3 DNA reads TGTGCCAGCAGCCCCATCGGGGGGGGCGATGTCTATGGCTACACCTTC. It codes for CASSPIGGGDVYGYTF.

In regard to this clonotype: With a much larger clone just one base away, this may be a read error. Written as DNA, the CDR3 is TGTGCCAGCAGCTCCGGGGAGCGCTTCGATGAAAAACTGTTTTTT. As protein: CASSSGERFDEKLFF. The chain couples TRBV7-3 to TRBJ1-4; no reliable D call. Germline assignment: CDR1 SGHTA and CDR2 FQGTGA. The germline V and J ends were trimmed by 4 bases and 6 bases, with 15 bases remaining between them. This CDR3 region has 15 residues.

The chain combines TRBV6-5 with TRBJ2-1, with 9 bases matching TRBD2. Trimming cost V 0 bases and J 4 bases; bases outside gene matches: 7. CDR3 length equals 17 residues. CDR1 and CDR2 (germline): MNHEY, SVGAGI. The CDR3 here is CASSYSRATSGYNEQFF. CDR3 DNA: TGTGCCAGCAGTTACTCTAGGGCGACTAGCGGTTACAATGAGCAGTTCTTC.

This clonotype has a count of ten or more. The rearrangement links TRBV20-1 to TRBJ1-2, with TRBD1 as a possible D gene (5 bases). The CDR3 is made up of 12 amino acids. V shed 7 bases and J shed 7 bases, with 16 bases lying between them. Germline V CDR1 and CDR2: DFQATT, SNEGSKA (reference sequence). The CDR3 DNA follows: TGCAGTGAGGTCCGGGGGTTATCTGGCTACACCTTC. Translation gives CSEVRGLSGYTF.

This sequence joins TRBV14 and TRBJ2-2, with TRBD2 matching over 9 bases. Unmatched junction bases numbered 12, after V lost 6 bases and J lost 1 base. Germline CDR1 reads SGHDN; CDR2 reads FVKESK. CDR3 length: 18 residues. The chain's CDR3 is CASRPYPVTSGNTGELFF. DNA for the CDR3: TGTGCCAGCAGACCCTACCCTGTGACTAGCGGGAACACCGGGGAGCTGTTTTTT.

DNA of the CDR3: TGTGCCAGCTCACCCCCTGGCCAAACTGGGGCTTTCTTT. Residues: CASSPPGQTGAFF. The chain recombines TRBV18 with TRBJ1-1; unclear D gene. CDR1 and CDR2 (germline): KGHSH, LQKENI. The CDR3 runs to 13 residues. Trimming took off 3 bases at V and 11 bases at J, with 16 bases between the two ends. Filled out from reference TRBV18 and TRBJ1-1, the complete variable domain reads NAGVMQNPRHLVRRRGQEARLRCSPMKGHSHVYWYRQLPEEGLKFMVYLQKENIIDESGMPKERFSAEFPKEGPSILRIQQVVRGDSAAYFCASSPPGQTGAFFGQGTRLTVV.

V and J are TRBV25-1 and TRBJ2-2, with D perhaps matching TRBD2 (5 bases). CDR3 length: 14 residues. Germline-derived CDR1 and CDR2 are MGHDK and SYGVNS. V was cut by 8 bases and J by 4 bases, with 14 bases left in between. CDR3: CASSHPGSTGELFF. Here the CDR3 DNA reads TGTGCCAGCTCTCACCCGGGAAGCACCGGGGAGCTGTTTTTT.

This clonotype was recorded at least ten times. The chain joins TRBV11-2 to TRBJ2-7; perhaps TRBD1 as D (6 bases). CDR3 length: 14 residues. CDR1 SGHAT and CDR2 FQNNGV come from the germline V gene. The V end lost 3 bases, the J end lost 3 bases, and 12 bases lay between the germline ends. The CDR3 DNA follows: TGTGCCAGCAGCTTTGGGGACATAAACTACGAGCAGTACTTC. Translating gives CASSFGDINYEQYF.

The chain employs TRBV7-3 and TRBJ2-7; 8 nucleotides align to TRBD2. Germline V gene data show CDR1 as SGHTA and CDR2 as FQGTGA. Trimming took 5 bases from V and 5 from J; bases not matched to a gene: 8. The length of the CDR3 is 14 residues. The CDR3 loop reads CASSPSGSGDEQYF. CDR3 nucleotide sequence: TGTGCCAGCAGCCCGAGCGGGAGTGGAGACGAGCAGTACTTC.

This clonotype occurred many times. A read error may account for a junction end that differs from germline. The CDR3 loop reads CASSKKLLAEDREQYF. The CDR3 DNA reads TGTGCTAGCAGCAAAAAATTACTAGCGGAAGATCGCGAGCAGTACTTC. The chain combines TRBV7-7 with TRBJ2-7, with 8 positions matching TRBD2. This CDR3 comprises 16 residues. Germline-derived CDR1 and CDR2 are SSHAT and FNYEAQ (reference sequence).

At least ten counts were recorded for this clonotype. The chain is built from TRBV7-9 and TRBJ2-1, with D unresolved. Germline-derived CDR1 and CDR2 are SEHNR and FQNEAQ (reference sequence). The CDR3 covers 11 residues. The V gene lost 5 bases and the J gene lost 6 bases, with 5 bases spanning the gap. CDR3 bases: TGTGCCAGCAGCACAAGCAATGAGCAGTTCTTC. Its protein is CASSTSNEQFF.

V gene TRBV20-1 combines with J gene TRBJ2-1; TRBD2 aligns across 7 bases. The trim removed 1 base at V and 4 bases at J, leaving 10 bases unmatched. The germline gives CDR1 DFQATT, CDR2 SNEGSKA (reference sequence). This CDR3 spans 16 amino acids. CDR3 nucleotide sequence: TGCAGTGCTAGAGTTATTGGCGGGAGCTCTTACAATGAGCAGTTCTTC. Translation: CSARVIGGSSYNEQFF.